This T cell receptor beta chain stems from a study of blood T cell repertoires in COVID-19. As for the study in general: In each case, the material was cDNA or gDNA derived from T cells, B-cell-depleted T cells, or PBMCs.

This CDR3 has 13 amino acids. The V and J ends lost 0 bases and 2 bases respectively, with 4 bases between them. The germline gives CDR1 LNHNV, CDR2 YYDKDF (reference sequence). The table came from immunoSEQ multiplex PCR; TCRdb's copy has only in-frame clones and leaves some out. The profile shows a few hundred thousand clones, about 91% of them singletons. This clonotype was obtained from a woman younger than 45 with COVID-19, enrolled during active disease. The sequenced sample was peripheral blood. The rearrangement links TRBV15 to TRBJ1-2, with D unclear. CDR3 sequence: CATSRDANYGYTF. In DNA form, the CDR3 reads TGTGCCACCAGCAGAGACGCGAACTATGGCTACACCTTC. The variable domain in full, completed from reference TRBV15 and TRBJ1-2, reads DAMVIQNPRYQVTQFGKPVTLSCSQTLNHNVMYWYQQKSSQAPKLLFHYYDKDFNNEADTPDNFQSRRPNTSFCFLDIRSPGLGDTAMYLCATSRDANYGYTFGSGTRLTVV.